The 26 T cell receptor beta chains below were found in one sample sequenced in a study of graft-versus-host responses after intestinal transplantation. TCRdb's copy holds only in-frame clones and misses some; the assay was immunoSEQ multiplex PCR. The table records 7,000 to 9,000 clones, approximately 71% of them present only once. The authors processed graft tissue to release intraepithelial and lamina propria lymphocytes. This specimen consisted of ileum tissue, obtained roughly 240 days after intestinal transplantation. The receptor set was obtained from a human patient who received an intestinal transplant, so some T cells may come from the graft donor.

This rearrangement joins TRBV6-1 to TRBJ1-2; D uncertain. Trimming took 8 bases from V and 5 from J, leaving 9 bases between them. This CDR3 is 11 amino acids long. CDR1 and CDR2 from the germline V gene are MNHNS and SASEGT. The CDR3 sequence is CASGREYGYTF. DNA for the CDR3: TGTGCCAGCGGGAGGGAGTATGGCTACACCTTC.

The chain carries TRBV20-1 and TRBJ1-5; no reliable D call. The CDR3 contains 11 residues. Trimming removed 7 bases at V and 4 bases at J, with 8 bases between. Germline loops: CDR1 DFQATT, CDR2 SNEGSKA (reference sequence). This CDR3 reads CSGVGNQPQHF. CDR3 coding DNA: TGCAGTGGGGTGGGGAATCAGCCCCAGCATTTT.

This rearrangement joins TRBV6-6 to TRBJ1-5; maybe TRBD1 (6 bases). Per germline, CDR1 MNHNY and CDR2 SVGAGI (reference sequence). V shed 0 bases and J shed 6 bases, with 9 bases lying between them. The CDR3 length is 14 residues. The CDR3 nucleotides read TGTGCCAGCAGTTACTCGTTACAGGGTCAGCCCCAGCATTTT. As protein: CASSYSLQGQPQHF.

This chain links TRBV30 with TRBJ1-6; D perhaps matches TRBD1 (5 bases). The CDR3 spans 16 residues. V lost 5 bases and J lost 0, with 14 bases in between. The germline gives CDR1 GTSNPN, CDR2 SVGIG (reference sequence). The CDR3: CAWSSGTSSYNSPLHF. CDR3 DNA sequence: TGTGCCTGGTCATCAGGGACGAGCTCCTATAATTCACCCCTCCACTTT.

This clone is labeled large. The gene calls are TRBV7-6 and TRBJ2-1; 10 bases agree with TRBD2. Trimming removed 4 bases from V and 5 bases from J; junction bases left unmatched: 2. CDR3 length: 14 amino acids. CDR1 is SGHVS, CDR2 FNYEAQ, per germline. CDR3 nucleotides: TGTGCCAGCAGCTCAGCGGGGGGGAACAATGAGCAGTTCTTC. Protein product: CASSSAGGNNEQFF.

The chain combines TRBV5-8 with TRBJ2-2, with 10 bases lining up with TRBD2. The length of the CDR3 is 16 residues. V shed 3 bases, J shed 4 bases, and the junction held 6 bases outside the gene matches. Per the germline V gene, CDR1 is SGHTS and CDR2 is YDEGEE. The CDR3 loop reads CASSWGLAGATGELFF. The CDR3, as DNA: TGTGCCAGCAGCTGGGGGCTAGCGGGGGCCACCGGGGAGCTGTTTTTT.

In its sample, this clone is medium-sized. The V gene is TRBV7-6, the J gene TRBJ2-3; 8 bases fit TRBD1. V gave up 1 base and J gave up 0 bases; unmatched junction bases: 3. Germline assignment: CDR1 SGHVS and CDR2 FNYEAQ. The CDR3 runs 16 residues. The CDR3 DNA reads TGTGCCAGCAGCTTAGGGACAGGGCGAAGCACAGATACGCAGTATTTT. It codes for CASSLGTGRSTDTQYF.

This clone is large within its sample. The chain joins TRBV5-5 to TRBJ2-1; D is unresolved. This CDR3 comprises 12 residues. Trimming removed 0 bases from V and 7 bases from J, with 5 bases in between. Germline-derived CDR1 and CDR2 are SGHKS and YYEKEE (reference sequence). The CDR3 loop is CASSLAGNEQFF. DNA for the CDR3: TGTGCCAGCAGCTTGGCAGGAAATGAGCAGTTCTTC.

The rearrangement links TRBV5-5 to TRBJ1-1; D ambiguous. There are 15 residues in the CDR3. Trimming removed 0 bases from V and 2 bases from J, with 11 bases in between. Germline V CDR1 and CDR2: SGHKS, YYEKEE (reference sequence). CDR3 loop: CASSLAVVTNTEAFF. CDR3 DNA sequence: TGTGCCAGCAGCTTGGCCGTGGTGACTAACACTGAAGCTTTCTTT.

The chain recombines TRBV7-6 with TRBJ2-1; D may be TRBD1 (5 bases). The CDR3 spans 13 residues. In germline, CDR1 is SGHVS, CDR2 FNYEAQ. Trimming stripped 5 bases from V and 6 bases from J, with 11 bases between. The CDR3 sequence is CASSRDSPNEQFF. CDR3 bases: TGTGCCAGCAGCCGCGACAGTCCCAATGAGCAGTTCTTC.

The rearrangement uses TRBV2 and TRBJ2-1; D not resolved. The CDR3 runs 13 residues. Germline loops: CDR1 SNHLY, CDR2 FYNNEI. The V and J ends lost 2 bases and 7 bases respectively, with 9 bases between them. The CDR3 reads CASSEFELNEQFF. CDR3 nucleotide sequence: TGTGCCAGCAGTGAATTCGAGTTGAATGAGCAGTTCTTC.

The chain uses TRBV2 and TRBJ2-3; 11 bases are a match to TRBD2. Germline assignment: CDR1 SNHLY and CDR2 FYNNEI. J lost 4 bases, V lost 4 bases, and 7 bases had no gene match. The CDR3 contains 16 residues. Here the CDR3 reads CASSALDSGGADTQYF. In DNA, the CDR3 is TGTGCCAGCAGTGCCCTCGATAGCGGGGGGGCAGATACGCAGTATTTT.

This chain joins TRBV29-1 and TRBJ2-3, with 9 bases matching TRBD2. The CDR3 sequence is 15 residues long. The V and J ends lost 2 bases and 5 bases, in that order; junction bases with no gene match: 8. Germline lookup yields CDR1 SQVTM and CDR2 ANQGSEA. The chain's CDR3 is CSVEIAGVTLDTQYF. CDR3 bases: TGCAGCGTTGAAATAGCGGGGGTCACATTAGATACGCAGTATTTT.

This chain connects TRBV7-8 to TRBJ2-7; the D gene is possibly TRBD1 (5 bases). Deletions cut 0 bases from V and 5 bases from J, with 17 bases between. The CDR3 spans 16 residues. Germline CDR1 is SGHVS and CDR2 is FQNEAQ. The CDR3 DNA reads TGTGCCAGCAGCTTAGCTCGTCAGGGAAACTTGAACGAGCAGTACGTC. Residues: CASSLARQGNLNEQYV.

The CDR3 loop is CASSTDRNLYNSPLHF. CDR3 DNA: TGTGCCAGCAGTACAGACAGGAACCTTTATAATTCACCCCTCCACTTT. The chain couples TRBV2 to TRBJ1-6, with a weak D call TRBD1 (6 bases). This CDR3 is 16 amino acids long. Trimming took 5 bases from V and 4 from J, leaving 15 bases between them. Germline assignment: CDR1 SNHLY and CDR2 FYNNEI.

The V call is TRBV5-4, the J call TRBJ2-3; 10 bases align to TRBD2. V lost 3 bases, J lost 3 bases, and 7 bases stayed unmatched. This CDR3 comprises 16 residues. CDR1 SGHNT and CDR2 YYREEE come from the germline V gene (reference sequence). CDR3 loop: CASSSRLAGMTDTQYF. The CDR3, as DNA: TGTGCCAGCAGCTCCCGACTAGCGGGTATGACAGATACGCAGTATTTT. Combining the CDR3 with reference TRBV5-4 and TRBJ2-3 gives the whole variable domain ETGVTQSPTHLIKTRGQQVTLRCSSQSGHNTVSWYQQALGQGPQFIFQYYREEENGRGNFPPRFSGLQFPNYSSELNVNALELDDSALYLCASSSRLAGMTDTQYFGPGTRLTVL.

This sequence joins TRBV29-1 and TRBJ2-7; maybe TRBD1 (6 bases). From germline, CDR1 is SQVTM and CDR2 ANQGSEA. This CDR3 region has 13 residues. V shed 7 bases and J shed 0 bases, with 13 bases lying between them. CDR3 DNA sequence: TGCAGCGGTATACAGGGAACCTCCTACGAGCAGTACTTC. It yields the protein CSGIQGTSYEQYF.

This clone appeared a few times. The rearrangement joins TRBV19 to TRBJ2-2; TRBD1 matches at 8 bases. The ends lost 5 bases at V and 4 bases at J; junction bases unmatched: 3. The CDR3 consists of 14 residues. Germline V gives CDR1 LNHDA, CDR2 SQIVND (reference sequence). The CDR3 nucleotides are TGTGCCAGTAGTGTCACAGGGGGCACCGGGGAGCTGTTTTTT. Amino acids: CASSVTGGTGELFF.

CDR3 in amino acids: CASSRLTTHYGYTF. For the CDR3, the DNA is TGTGCCAGCAGCCGTCTAACTACTCACTATGGCTACACCTTC. The chain couples TRBV13 to TRBJ1-2; D is unresolved. The CDR3 is made up of 14 amino acids. Trimming took off 5 bases at V and 3 bases at J, with 13 bases between the two ends. The germline gives CDR1 PRHDT, CDR2 FYEKMQ (reference sequence).

This clone was observed a handful of times. The V call is TRBV6-1, the J call TRBJ2-3; D unclear. V shed 1 base and J shed 2 bases, with 4 bases lying between them. Germline values: CDR1 MNHNS, CDR2 SASEGT. This CDR3 region has 13 residues. The CDR3 DNA follows: TGTGCCAGCAGTGAAGACAACACAGATACGCAGTATTTT. Protein product: CASSEDNTDTQYF.

CDR3 in amino acids: CSVVRQGKDNEQFF. CDR3 DNA: TGCAGCGTTGTTCGACAGGGGAAGGACAATGAGCAGTTCTTC. V usage is TRBV29-1 and J usage is TRBJ2-1; 8 nucleotides match TRBD1. This CDR3 comprises 14 residues. With V trimmed by 4 bases and J by 5 bases, 7 bases remained unmatched. CDR1 and CDR2 (germline): SQVTM, ANQGSEA.

V and J are TRBV5-4 and TRBJ1-4; TRBD1 matches 8 bases. Germline V gene lookup returns CDR1 SGHNT and CDR2 YYREEE (reference sequence). Trimming at V came to 4 bases and at J to 8 bases, leaving 13 bases not matched to a gene. The CDR3 has 16 amino acids. This CDR3 reads CASSTRTGRGEEKLFF. CDR3 nucleotide sequence: TGTGCCAGCAGCACGCGGACAGGGAGAGGAGAAGAAAAACTGTTTTTT.

The chain carries TRBV28 and TRBJ2-7, with D hard to call. The CDR3 length is 11 residues. Germline assignment: CDR1 MDHEN and CDR2 SYDVKM. V was clipped by 5 bases and J by 4 bases, with 6 bases between them. CDR3 sequence reads: CASSAQYEQYV. CDR3 bases: TGTGCCAGCAGTGCTCAATACGAGCAGTACGTC.

This chain joins TRBV5-1 and TRBJ2-3; D is possibly TRBD1 (6 bases). This CDR3 is 16 amino acids long. The V end lost 4 bases, the J end lost 0 bases, and 15 bases lay between the germline ends. CDR1 is SGHRS, CDR2 YFSETQ, per germline. The chain's CDR3 is CASSLDSAASTDTQYF. The CDR3 coding sequence is TGCGCCAGCAGCCTGGACAGCGCTGCTAGCACAGATACGCAGTATTTT.

Written as DNA, the CDR3 is TGTGCCAGCAGCTTGTGGCAGGAAGGCACCGGGGAGCTGTTTTTT. Encoded protein: CASSLWQEGTGELFF. The V gene is TRBV7-2, the J gene TRBJ2-2; D is uncertain. The CDR3 is made up of 15 amino acids. Germline loops: CDR1 SGHTA, CDR2 FQGNSA. V gave up 3 bases and J gave up 4 bases, with 12 bases separating them.

This clone showed up just a few times. The V and J genes are TRBV15 and TRBJ1-5; TRBD1 matches 7 bases. Trimming cost V 0 bases and J 11 bases; bases outside gene matches: 10. This CDR3 is built from 15 residues. Germline values: CDR1 LNHNV, CDR2 YYDKDF (reference sequence). CDR3 loop: CATSRDEEGASSQHF. In nucleotides, the CDR3 is TGTGCCACCAGCAGAGATGAGGAGGGGGCCTCGTCCCAGCATTTT. Drawing the rest from reference TRBV15 and TRBJ1-5, the complete variable domain is DAMVIQNPRYQVTQFGKPVTLSCSQTLNHNVMYWYQQKSSQAPKLLFHYYDKDFNNEADTPDNFQSRRPNTSFCFLDIRSPGLGDTAMYLCATSRDEEGASSQHFGDGTRLSIL.